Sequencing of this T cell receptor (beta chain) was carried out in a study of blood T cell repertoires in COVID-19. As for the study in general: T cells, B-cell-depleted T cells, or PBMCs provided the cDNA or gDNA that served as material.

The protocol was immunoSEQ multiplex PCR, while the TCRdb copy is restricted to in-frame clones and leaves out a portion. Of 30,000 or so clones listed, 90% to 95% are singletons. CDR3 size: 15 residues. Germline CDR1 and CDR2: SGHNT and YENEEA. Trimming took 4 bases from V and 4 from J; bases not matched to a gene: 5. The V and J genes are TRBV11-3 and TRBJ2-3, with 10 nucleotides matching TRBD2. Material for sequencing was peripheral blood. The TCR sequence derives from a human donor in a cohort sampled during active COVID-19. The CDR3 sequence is CASSSSGRASDTQYF. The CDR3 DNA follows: TGTGCCAGCAGCTCGAGCGGGAGGGCGTCAGATACGCAGTATTTT.